The count of the clone carrying this T cell receptor (beta chain) is one. Its antigen is unidentified. This sample is drawn from a study of siplizumab effects on memory and regulatory T cells. Whole-study findings and limits: Naive T cells looked more diverse than memory cells, and they looked like major contributors to the alloresponse. The authors could not assign a naive or memory phenotype to roughly 80-95% of proliferating CD4+ or CD8+ clones.

Only in-frame clones appear in the TCRdb table, and some are missing; sequencing was by immunoSEQ multiplex PCR. The sample carries under 140,000 clones, roughly 90% recorded once. Sequencing used CD4+ T cells sorted from blood. This receptor was identified in a human donor in good health.

The CDR3 DNA is TGCGCCAGCAGCACCGGACAGGTCCCCCGGGAGGACATTCAGTACTTC. It specifies CASSTGQVPREDIQYF. The chain links TRBV5-1 to TRBJ2-4; D tentatively fits TRBD1 or TRBD2 (7 bases each). The CDR3 sequence is 16 residues long. Trimming left V 4 bases short and J 8 bases short, with 22 bases between. CDR1 is SGHRS, CDR2 YFSETQ, per germline.